This T cell receptor beta chain emerged from a study of neurological immune-mediated disorders. Study-wide points: None of the CDR3 amino acid sequences of expanded clones were shared across subjects, and this suggested private repertoires in all groups. While HTLV-1-associated myelopathy showed the greatest TCR clonal expansion, multiple sclerosis showed the least, falling below healthy controls.

V was pared by 6 bases and J by 2 bases, with 10 bases of the junction left unmatched. The CDR3 spans 15 residues. The germline gives CDR1 DFQATT, CDR2 SNEGSKA (reference sequence). TCRdb used MiXCR to reprocess the 5' RACE reads, holding one entry per CDR3 protein. The table lists 15,000 to 25,000 distinct CDR3 sequences, 6% to 8.5% of them singletons. Ten or more counts support this clonotype. Its antigen remains unidentified. CD4+ or CD8+ T cells at a count of more than 850,000 served as input for the sorted libraries. The J gene is TRBJ2-7, the V gene TRBV20-1; 10 nucleotides align to TRBD2. What was sequenced was CD8+ T cells from blood. The sequence was obtained from a woman in her twenties or thirties with HTLV-1-associated myelopathy (HAM/TSP). The DNA for the CDR3 is TGCAGTGCCGACCCGCTAGCGGGGGAGACCTACGAGCAGTACTTC. Translated: CSADPLAGETYEQYF.